This T cell receptor (beta chain) emerged from a study of early T cells in non-severe SARS-CoV-2 infection. In this sample, this clonotype turned up many times. An end of the junction does not agree with germline; a read error may underlie this. TCRdb reprocessed the 5' RACE reads via MiXCR and lists one record per CDR3 protein. Here the sample spans some 19,000 distinct CDR3 sequences, approximately 4.4% being singletons. In germline, CDR1 is MDHEN, CDR2 SYDVKM. The CDR3 is made up of 13 amino acids. The material sequenced was whole blood. The chain carries TRBV28 and TRBJ2-3; D is undetermined. The receptor comes from an adult who was a healthcare worker with PCR-confirmed SARS-CoV-2 infection or an uninfected control (not recorded which). The CDR3 sequence is CASSLGGPDTQYF. The CDR3 DNA reads as TGTGCCAGCAGTTTAGGCGGACCAGACACGCAGTATTTT. The full variable domain, completed using reference TRBV28 and TRBJ2-3, is DVKVTQSSRYLVKRTGEKVFLECVQDMDHENMFWYRQDPGLGLRLIYFSYDVKMKEKGDIPEGYSVSREKKERFSLILESASTNQTSMYLCASSLGGPDTQYFGPGTRLTVL.